Here is one TCR beta chain with its context. Its antigen is not identified. Libraries were prepared by immunoSEQ multiplex PCR; TCRdb keeps only in-frame clonotypes and omits some of them. The repertoire holds over 130,000 clones, with more than 80% as singletons. The data stem from a study of T cell responses to AZD1222 COVID-19 vaccine. Findings and caveats of the study: Spike-specific TCR repertoires showed rising breadth and depth after two AZD1222 doses. White British donors predominated, females outnumbered males, and clonal diversity was possibly underestimated. Vaccine-associated CD4 TCRs ranged over spike, dominating at 160-218 and 743-854.

The CDR3 extends over 14 amino acids. The germline V gene encodes CDR1 KGHSH and CDR2 LQKENI. V lost 6 bases and J lost 4, with 15 bases in between. The sequence came from an adult who received the AZD1222 COVID-19 vaccine. The chain recombines TRBV18 with TRBJ1-1; the D gene is possibly TRBD1 (5 bases). The sequenced sample was peripheral blood, obtained 28 days after the second AZD1222 dose. The CDR3 DNA sequence: TGTGCCAGCTCGTCAGGGATTCCGTCCACTGAAGCTTTCTTT. Translated, it gives CASSSGIPSTEAFF. The full variable domain, with the rest looked up from reference TRBV18 and TRBJ1-1, is NAGVMQNPRHLVRRRGQEARLRCSPMKGHSHVYWYRQLPEEGLKFMVYLQKENIIDESGMPKERFSAEFPKEGPSILRIQQVVRGDSAAYFCASSSGIPSTEAFFGQGTRLTVV.